This TCR beta chain appears in the sequencing data of a study of blood T cells in healthy people across ages. About the research overall: Template switching recovered approximately one barcoded beta molecule for every two T cells. Study-wide points: Unknown donor CMV status possibly confounded expanded clonotype changes. Age advanced and TCR beta diversity per million T cells fell, roughly linearly. TCR beta diversity tracked closely with naive T cell percentage.

Germline CDR1 is MGHRA and CDR2 is YSYEKL. The CDR3 is 15 residues long. Trimming took 5 bases from V and 1 from J, leaving 11 bases between them. As for this clonotype: Its specificity is not known.

It was with a sample-barcoded 5' primer and a J-beta primer mix that a second PCR of roughly 6 to 11 cycles was run. TCRdb reprocessed the 5' RACE reads with MiXCR, giving one entry per CDR3 protein. The table shows 550,000 to 750,000 distinct CDR3 sequences, with roughly 21% occurring only once. The TCR was taken from a man in his 70s in good health. This rearrangement joins TRBV4-1 to TRBJ2-2; possibly TRBD1 for D (5 bases). The sample consisted of blood. The CDR3 is CASSEQGKNTGELFF. The CDR3 DNA reads TGCGCCAGCAGCGAGCAGGGCAAGAACACCGGGGAGCTGTTTTTT.